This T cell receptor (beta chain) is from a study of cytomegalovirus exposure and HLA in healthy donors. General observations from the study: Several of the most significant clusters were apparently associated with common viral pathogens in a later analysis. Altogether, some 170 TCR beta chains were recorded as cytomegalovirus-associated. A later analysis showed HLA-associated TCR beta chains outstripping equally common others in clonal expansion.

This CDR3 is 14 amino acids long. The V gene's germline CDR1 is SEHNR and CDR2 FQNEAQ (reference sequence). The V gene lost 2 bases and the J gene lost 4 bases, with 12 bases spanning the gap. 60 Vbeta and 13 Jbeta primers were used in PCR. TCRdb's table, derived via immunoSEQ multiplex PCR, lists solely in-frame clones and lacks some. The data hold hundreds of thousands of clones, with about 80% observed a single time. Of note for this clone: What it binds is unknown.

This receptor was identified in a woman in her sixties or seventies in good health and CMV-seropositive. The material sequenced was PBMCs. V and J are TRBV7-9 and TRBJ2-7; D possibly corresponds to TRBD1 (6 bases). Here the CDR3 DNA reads TGTGCCAGCAGCTTAACAACAGGGTTGTACGAGCAGTACTTC. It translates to CASSLTTGLYEQYF.